Listed below are T cell receptor beta chains from one sample, sequenced in a study of cytomegalovirus exposure and HLA in healthy donors. Profiled with immunoSEQ multiplex PCR; TCRdb holds only in-frame clones, not every one. This sample's table reports about 140,000 clones. The sequenced material came from PBMCs. Every receptor here comes from a woman aged 18 to 35 in good health and CMV-seronegative. Each CDR3 is given with its conserved first and last residue. The D gene is left open where the match is weak.

v_gene	d_gene	j_gene	CDR3nt	CDR3aa
TRBV11-2	NA	TRBJ2-7	TGTGCCAGCAGCCGCCCTCCCTACTACGAGCAGTACTTC	CASSRPPYYEQYF
TRBV9	TRBD1	TRBJ1-2	TGTGCCAGCAGCTCCCTCTCCGGGGCAGGGGGCCCGGGTGGCTACACCTTC	CASSSLSGAGGPGGYTF
TRBV19	NA	TRBJ1-3	TGTGCCAGTAGTATTGGACAGTATAACTCTGGAAACACCATATATTTT	CASSIGQYNSGNTIYF
TRBV5-1	TRBD2	TRBJ2-3	TGCGCCAGCAGCTTGGGACTAGCGGGAGAGGCAGATACGCAGTATTTT	CASSLGLAGEADTQYF
TRBV6-6	TRBD1	TRBJ1-1	TGTGCCAGCAGTTACGACAGGGGTGGTACTGAAGCTTTCTTT	CASSYDRGGTEAFF
TRBV11-2	NA	TRBJ2-7	TGTGCCAGCAGCGCTTACTCGTACGAGCAGTACTTC	CASSAYSYEQYF
TRBV10-3	NA	TRBJ1-2	TGTGCCATCAGTGGGCAAAACAATAACTATGGCTACACCTTC	CAISGQNNNYGYTF
TRBV10-3	TRBD1	TRBJ2-5	TGTGCCATCAGTCCTTCGACAGGGGAAGAGACCCAGTACTTC	CAISPSTGEETQYF
TRBV2	TRBD2	TRBJ2-1	TGTGCCAGCAGCCAAAAGCATACTAGCGGTGAGCAGTTCTTC	CASSQKHTSGEQFF
TRBV10-2	TRBD1	TRBJ2-1	TGCGCCAGCAGTGAGTCCGTGGGGTGGACAGGGGGTGAGAATGAGCAGTTCTTC	CASSESVGWTGGENEQFF
TRBV30	TRBD2	TRBJ2-1	TGTGCCTGGAGTTCCCATAGCGGGGTGTACAATGAGCAGTTCTTC	CAWSSHSGVYNEQFF
TRBV4-2	TRBD2	TRBJ2-1	TGTGCCAGCAGCCAAGATCGTCGGGCTAGCGGGAGGGCCGATGTAGACAATGAGCAGTTCTTC	CASSQDRRASGRADVDNEQFF
TRBV29-1	NA	TRBJ2-1	TGCAGCGTTGAAGATCATCCCGACATCTCCTACAATGAGCAGTTCTTC	CSVEDHPDISYNEQFF
TRBV7-2	TRBD2	TRBJ2-2	TGCGCCAGCAGCGGGGGGGGGAGGCGCAGCGGTTACAACACCGGGGAGCTGTTTTTT	CASSGGGRRSGYNTGELFF
TRBV5-1	TRBD1	TRBJ1-3	TGCGCCAGCAGCTTAGATAACAGGGGGAGTTCTGGAAACACCATATATTTT	CASSLDNRGSSGNTIYF
TRBV11-3	TRBD2	TRBJ2-1	TGTGCCAGCAGCTCCCCCGGGACTAGCGAATATAATGAGCAGTTCTTC	CASSSPGTSEYNEQFF
TRBV7-9	NA	TRBJ2-1	TGTGCCAGCAGCTTAGGGTTACAGGGCGAGCAGTTCTTC	CASSLGLQGEQFF